This TCR beta chain was recorded in a study of blood T cell repertoires in COVID-19 (dated by TCRdb to the early 2020s). With respect to the entire study: The collaborator samples originated in the United States, Italy and Spain and spanned the acute and convalescent phases of COVID-19. Samples were obtained from the ongoing ImmuneRACE study (first 160 participants) and from 1,254 subjects provided by 6 global collaborators. Nearly every sample came with metadata listing a de-identified subject ID, COVID-19 status, age in years and sex. The dataset comprised deeply sampled blood TCRbeta repertoires from subjects exposed to, actively infected with, or recovered from COVID-19. The prospective study material was composed of cDNA or gDNA derived from T cells, B-cell-depleted T cells, or PBMCs. Where HLA class I and class II types were available, the types were taken from metadata supplied by the sample provider, not from assay-based typing. The repertoires were released in a freely available public database intended as a resource for research on the immune response to SARS-CoV-2. The investigation overall reported the following: The quantity of clinical and demographic metadata differed by source and by participant and was supplied without curation.

Enrolling through a virtual design, the prospective study's participants ranged in age from roughly 18 to 89 years and lived across 20 to 25 United States geographic areas. Cohort assignment in the prospective study relied on participant-reported clinical history from a screening survey and a study questionnaire. Exposed participants had been in contact, within 2 weeks of entering the study, with a person who had a PCR-confirmed or clinician-diagnosed case of COVID-19. Mobile phlebotomists in the prospective study collected whole blood, serum and a nasopharyngeal or oropharyngeal swab from every participant. Additional blood draws and questionnaires over an approximately two-month period could optionally be provided by prospective study participants. Prospective study blood samples were shipped either frozen or at room temperature before DNA extraction. The immunoSEQ Assay, a bias-controlled multiplex PCR, was used to amplify TCRbeta CDR3 regions from genomic DNA. The authors' pipeline ran thus. The number of nucleated cells in each sample was estimated by amplification of reference gene primers within the assay. To quantify the absolute abundance of each unique TCRbeta CDR3 rearrangement, sequence reads were collapsed and filtered. For each sample, productive Simpson clonality was calculated as the square root of Simpson's diversity index over productive rearrangements. This is the immuneACCESS table as TCRdb keeps it, with only in-frame sequences that have V and J called. A part of the clones is gone; compared with another copy, unresolved V genes explain less than half, and the rest is unexplained. V and J calls and clone size follow that table, whereas D and trimming were derived from the DNA. The sample data list 330,000 or so clones, and about 88% of these were observed just once. Jointly, the top ten make up around 0.92% of the sample.

Remarks on this clone: Its antigen is currently not known. Base qualities are not recorded, but no much larger clone differs from it by a single base.

Deletion took 6 bases off V and 0 bases off J, with a span of 11 bases between the germline ends. CDR1 and CDR2 are read off the germline V gene (reference sequence) as MNHEY and SMNVEV. The CDR3, from cysteine to phenylalanine, totals 14 residues. Kept here is only the CDR3 DNA, which spans 42 bases and is read in frame from base 1. The specimen was PBMCs or T cells enriched from blood (not recorded which). Recombination connected TRBV27 to TRBJ1-1; a confident D gene designation cannot be given. This receptor was obtained from a woman in her thirties who had been exposed to COVID-19. CDR3 region: CASSPQALNTEAFF. In nucleotide form, the sequence is TGTGCCAGCAGCCCCCAGGCCCTGAACACTGAAGCTTTCTTT.